This entry describes one TCR beta chain. The data originate from a study of T cell changes during pregnancy in multiple sclerosis. Measured with immunoSEQ multiplex PCR; TCRdb has only the in-frame clones, and not every one. The sample includes tens of thousands of clones, less than 90% of them seen just once. The CDR3 has 16 amino acids. V dropped 2 bases and J dropped 5; count of bases not matched to a gene: 9. Per germline, CDR1 MNHNS and CDR2 SASEGT. V usage is TRBV6-1 and J usage is TRBJ2-5, with 9 bases that match TRBD1. The sequence was collected from a female donor with multiple sclerosis, enrolled in a pregnancy study. Specimen: CD4+ T cells from peripheral blood mononuclear cells, collected in the second trimester of pregnancy. The CDR3 coding sequence is TGTGCCAGCAGTGAACGACCACAGGGGGCTTGGGAGACCCAGTACTTC. Its protein product is CASSERPQGAWETQYF.